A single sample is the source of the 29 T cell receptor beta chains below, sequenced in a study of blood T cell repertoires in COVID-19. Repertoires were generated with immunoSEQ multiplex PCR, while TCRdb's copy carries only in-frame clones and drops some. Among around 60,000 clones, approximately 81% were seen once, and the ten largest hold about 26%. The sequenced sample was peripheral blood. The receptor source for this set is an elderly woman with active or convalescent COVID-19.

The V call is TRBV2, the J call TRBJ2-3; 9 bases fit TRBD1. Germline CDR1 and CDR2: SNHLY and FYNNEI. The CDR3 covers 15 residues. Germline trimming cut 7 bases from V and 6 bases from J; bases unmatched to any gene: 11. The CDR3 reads CASIRTGAFTDTQYF. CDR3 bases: TGTGCCAGCATCAGGACAGGGGCGTTTACGGATACGCAGTATTTT.

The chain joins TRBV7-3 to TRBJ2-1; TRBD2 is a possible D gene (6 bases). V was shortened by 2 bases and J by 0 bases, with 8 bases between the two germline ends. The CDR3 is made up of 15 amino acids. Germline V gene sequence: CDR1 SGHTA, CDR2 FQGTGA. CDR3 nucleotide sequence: TGTGCCAGCAGCTTACCCGGGAGCTCCTACAATGAGCAGTTCTTC. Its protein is CASSLPGSSYNEQFF. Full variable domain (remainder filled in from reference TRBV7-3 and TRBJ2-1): GAGVSQTPSNKVTEKGKYVELRCDPISGHTALYWYRQSLGQGPEFLIYFQGTGAADDSGLPNDRFFAVRPEGSVSTLKIQRTERGDSAVYLCASSLPGSSYNEQFFGPGTRLTVL.

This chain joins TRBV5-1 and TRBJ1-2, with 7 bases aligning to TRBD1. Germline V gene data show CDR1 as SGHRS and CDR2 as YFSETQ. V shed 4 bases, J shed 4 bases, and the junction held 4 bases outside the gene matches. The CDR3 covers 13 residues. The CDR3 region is CASSLGQSYGYTF. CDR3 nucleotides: TGCGCCAGCAGCCTGGGACAGAGCTATGGCTACACCTTC.

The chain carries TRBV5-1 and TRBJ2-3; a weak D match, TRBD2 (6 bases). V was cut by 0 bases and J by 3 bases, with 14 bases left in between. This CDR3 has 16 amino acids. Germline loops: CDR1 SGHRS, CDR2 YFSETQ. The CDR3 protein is CASSLDAGRWTDTQYF. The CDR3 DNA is TGCGCCAGCAGCTTGGACGCGGGGCGATGGACAGATACGCAGTATTTT. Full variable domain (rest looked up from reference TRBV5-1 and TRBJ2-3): KAGVTQTPRYLIKTRGQQVTLSCSPISGHRSVSWYQQTPGQGLQFLFEYFSETQRNKGNFPGRFSGRQFSNSRSEMNVSTLELGDSALYLCASSLDAGRWTDTQYFGPGTRLTVL.

Here the CDR3 reads CAGKGHRDTDTQYF. In DNA form, the CDR3 reads TGTGCCGGCAAAGGTCACAGGGACACAGATACGCAGTATTTT. The chain employs TRBV6-6 and TRBJ2-3; D is perhaps TRBD1 (6 bases). This CDR3 comprises 14 residues. V lost 11 bases and J 2 bases, leaving 17 bases between the germline ends. CDR1 and CDR2 (germline): MNHNY, SVGAGI (reference sequence).

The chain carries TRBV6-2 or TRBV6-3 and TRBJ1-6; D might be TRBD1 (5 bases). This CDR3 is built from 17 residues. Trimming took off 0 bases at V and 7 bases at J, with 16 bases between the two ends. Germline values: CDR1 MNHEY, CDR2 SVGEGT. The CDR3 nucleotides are TGTGCCAGCAGTTACTCGATTTCCGCAGGGTGGAATTCACCCCTCCACTTT. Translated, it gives CASSYSISAGWNSPLHF.

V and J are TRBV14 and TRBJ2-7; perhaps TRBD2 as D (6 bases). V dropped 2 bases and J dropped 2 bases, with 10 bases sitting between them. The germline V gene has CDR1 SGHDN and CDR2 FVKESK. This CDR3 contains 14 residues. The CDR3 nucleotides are TGTGCCAGCAGCCAACTAGCGTCGACCTACGAGCAGTACTTC. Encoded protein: CASSQLASTYEQYF.

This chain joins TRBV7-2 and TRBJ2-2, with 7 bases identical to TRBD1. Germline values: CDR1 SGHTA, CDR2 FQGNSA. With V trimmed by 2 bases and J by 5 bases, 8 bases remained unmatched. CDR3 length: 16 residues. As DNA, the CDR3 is TGTGCCAGCAGCTTATTAGGGACAGCCATTACCGGGGAGCTGTTTTTT. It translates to CASSLLGTAITGELFF.

The DNA for the CDR3 is TGTGCCAGCTCACCGAAGACAGGCCGGACTAACTATGGCTACACCTTC. Residues: CASSPKTGRTNYGYTF. This chain connects TRBV18 to TRBJ1-2; D might be TRBD1 (6 bases). The CDR3 covers 16 residues. The V and J ends lost 3 bases and 0 bases respectively, with 14 bases between them. Germline values: CDR1 KGHSH, CDR2 LQKENI.

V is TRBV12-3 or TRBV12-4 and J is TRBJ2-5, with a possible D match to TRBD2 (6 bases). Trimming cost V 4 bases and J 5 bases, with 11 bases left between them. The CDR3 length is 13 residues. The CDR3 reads CASSSAGWETQYF. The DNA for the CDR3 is TGTGCCAGCAGTTCCGCGGGGTGGGAGACCCAGTACTTC.

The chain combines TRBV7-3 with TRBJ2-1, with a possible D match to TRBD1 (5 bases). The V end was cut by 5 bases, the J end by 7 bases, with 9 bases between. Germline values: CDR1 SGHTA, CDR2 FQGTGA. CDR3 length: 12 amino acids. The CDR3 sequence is CASSIDSNEQFF. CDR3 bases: TGTGCCAGCAGCATAGACAGTAATGAGCAGTTCTTC. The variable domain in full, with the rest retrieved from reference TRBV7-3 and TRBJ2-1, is GAGVSQTPSNKVTEKGKYVELRCDPISGHTALYWYRQSLGQGPEFLIYFQGTGAADDSGLPNDRFFAVRPEGSVSTLKIQRTERGDSAVYLCASSIDSNEQFFGPGTRLTVL.

CDR3 sequence reads: CASSYRDRGNQPQHF. The DNA for the CDR3 is TGTGCCAGCAGTTACAGGGACAGGGGCAATCAGCCCCAGCATTTT. The chain links TRBV6-2 or TRBV6-3 to TRBJ1-5, with 9 positions matching TRBD1. Germline V CDR1 and CDR2: MNHEY, SVGEGT. The length of the CDR3 is 15 residues. V dropped 2 bases and J dropped 2; count of bases not matched to a gene: 1.

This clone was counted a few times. The CDR3 protein is CASSQTGNIQYF. The CDR3 DNA sequence: TGTGCCAGCAGCCAGACAGGGAACATTCAGTACTTC. The chain uses TRBV14 and TRBJ2-4; the match to TRBD1 covers 7 bases. This CDR3 spans 12 amino acids. V shed 3 bases, J shed 7 bases, and the junction held 0 bases outside the gene matches. CDR1 is SGHDN and CDR2 is FVKESK in the germline V gene.

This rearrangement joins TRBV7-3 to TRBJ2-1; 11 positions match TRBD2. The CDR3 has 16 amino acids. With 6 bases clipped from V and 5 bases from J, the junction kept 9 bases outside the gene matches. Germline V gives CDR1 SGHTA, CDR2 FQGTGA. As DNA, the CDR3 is TGTGCCAGCAGTTCATCCTTAGCGGGGGGGAACAATGAGCAGTTCTTC. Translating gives CASSSSLAGGNNEQFF.

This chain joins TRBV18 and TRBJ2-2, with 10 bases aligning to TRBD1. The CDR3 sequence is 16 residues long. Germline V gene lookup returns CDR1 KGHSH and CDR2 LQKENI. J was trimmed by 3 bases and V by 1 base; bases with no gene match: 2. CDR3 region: CASSPRQGAYTGELFF. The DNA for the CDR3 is TGTGCCAGCTCACCACGACAGGGGGCGTACACCGGGGAGCTGTTTTTT.

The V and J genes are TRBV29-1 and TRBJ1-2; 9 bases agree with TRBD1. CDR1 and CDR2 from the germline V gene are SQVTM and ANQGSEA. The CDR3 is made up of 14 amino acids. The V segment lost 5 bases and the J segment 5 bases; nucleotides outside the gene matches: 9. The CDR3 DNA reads TGCAGCGTTTCAGGACAGGGGACACCATATGGCTACACCTTC. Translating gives CSVSGQGTPYGYTF.

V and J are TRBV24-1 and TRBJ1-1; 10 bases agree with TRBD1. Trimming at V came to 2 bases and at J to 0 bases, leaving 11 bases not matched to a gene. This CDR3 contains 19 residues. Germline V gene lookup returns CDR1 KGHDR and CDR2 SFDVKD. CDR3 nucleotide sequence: TGTGCCACCAGTGATTCCTCCGGGACAGGGGATTCGGTGAACACTGAAGCTTTCTTT. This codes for CATSDSSGTGDSVNTEAFF.

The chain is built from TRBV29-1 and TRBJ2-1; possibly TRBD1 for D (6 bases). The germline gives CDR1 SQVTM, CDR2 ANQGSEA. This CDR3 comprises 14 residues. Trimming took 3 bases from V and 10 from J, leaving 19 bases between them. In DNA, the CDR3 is TGCAGCGTTGAGGGGAATGGGGGCCTCGGGGAGCAGTTCTTC. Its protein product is CSVEGNGGLGEQFF.

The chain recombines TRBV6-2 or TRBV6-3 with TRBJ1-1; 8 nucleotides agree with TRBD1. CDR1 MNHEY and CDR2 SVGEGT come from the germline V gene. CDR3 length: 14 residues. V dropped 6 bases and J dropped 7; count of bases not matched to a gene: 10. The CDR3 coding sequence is TGTGCCAGCAGCTTCCTGGCAGGGGGCTTTGAAGCTTTCTTT. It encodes CASSFLAGGFEAFF.

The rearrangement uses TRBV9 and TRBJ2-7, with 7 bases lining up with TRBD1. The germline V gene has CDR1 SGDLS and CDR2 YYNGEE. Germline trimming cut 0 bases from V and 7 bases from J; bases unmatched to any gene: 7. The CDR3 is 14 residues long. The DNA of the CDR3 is TGTGCCAGCAGCGTAGGACAGGGCGTGGGGGAGCAGTACTTC. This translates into CASSVGQGVGEQYF.

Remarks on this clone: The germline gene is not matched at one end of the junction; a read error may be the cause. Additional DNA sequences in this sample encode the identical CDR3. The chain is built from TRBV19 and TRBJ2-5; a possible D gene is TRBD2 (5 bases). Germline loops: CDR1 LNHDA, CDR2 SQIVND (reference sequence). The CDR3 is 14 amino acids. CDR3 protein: CASSPYGGQETQYF. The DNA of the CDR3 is TGTGCCAGTAGTCCCTATGGAGGCCAAGAGACCCAATACTTC.

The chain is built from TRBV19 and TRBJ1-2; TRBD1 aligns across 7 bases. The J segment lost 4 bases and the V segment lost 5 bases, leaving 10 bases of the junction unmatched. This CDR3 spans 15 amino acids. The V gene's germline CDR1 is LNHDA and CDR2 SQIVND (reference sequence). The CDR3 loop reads CASSPGQLATYGYTF. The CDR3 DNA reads TGTGCCAGTAGTCCGGGACAGCTCGCTACCTATGGCTACACCTTC.

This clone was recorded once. Written as DNA, the CDR3 is TGTGCCAGCAGCTTAGACCGGACTACTAATGAAAAACTGTTTTTT. It is translated as CASSLDRTTNEKLFF. The chain carries TRBV11-2 and TRBJ1-4; D gene ambiguous. The CDR3 contains 15 residues. The V gene's germline CDR1 is SGHAT and CDR2 FQNNGV. The V gene lost 0 bases and the J gene lost 2 bases, with 7 bases spanning the gap.

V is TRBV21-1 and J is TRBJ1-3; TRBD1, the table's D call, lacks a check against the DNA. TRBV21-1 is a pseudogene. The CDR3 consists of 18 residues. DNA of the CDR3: TGTGCCAGCAGCTCTGAGGGACAGGGTGGTTTTTCTGGAAACACCATATATTTT. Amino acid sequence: CASSSEGQGGFSGNTIYF.

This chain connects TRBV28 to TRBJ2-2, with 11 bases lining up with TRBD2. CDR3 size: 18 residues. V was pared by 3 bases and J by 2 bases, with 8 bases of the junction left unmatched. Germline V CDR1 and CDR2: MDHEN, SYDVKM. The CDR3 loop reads CASSLTRLAGPNTGELFF. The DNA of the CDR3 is TGTGCCAGCAGTTTGACGAGACTAGCGGGGCCAAACACCGGGGAGCTGTTTTTT.

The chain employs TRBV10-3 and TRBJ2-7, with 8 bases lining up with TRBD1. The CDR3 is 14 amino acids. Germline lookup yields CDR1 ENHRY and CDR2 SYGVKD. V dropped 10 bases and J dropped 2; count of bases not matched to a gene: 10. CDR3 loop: CATLDRVGAYEQYF. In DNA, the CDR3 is TGTGCCACACTGGACAGGGTAGGCGCCTACGAGCAGTACTTC.

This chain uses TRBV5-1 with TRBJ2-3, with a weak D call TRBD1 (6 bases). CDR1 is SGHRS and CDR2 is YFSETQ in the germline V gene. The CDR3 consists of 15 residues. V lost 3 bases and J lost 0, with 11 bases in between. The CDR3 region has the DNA TGCGCCAGCAGCTCACAGGGAATTAGCACAGATACGCAGTATTTT. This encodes CASSSQGISTDTQYF. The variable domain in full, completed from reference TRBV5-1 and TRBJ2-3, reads KAGVTQTPRYLIKTRGQQVTLSCSPISGHRSVSWYQQTPGQGLQFLFEYFSETQRNKGNFPGRFSGRQFSNSRSEMNVSTLELGDSALYLCASSSQGISTDTQYFGPGTRLTVL.

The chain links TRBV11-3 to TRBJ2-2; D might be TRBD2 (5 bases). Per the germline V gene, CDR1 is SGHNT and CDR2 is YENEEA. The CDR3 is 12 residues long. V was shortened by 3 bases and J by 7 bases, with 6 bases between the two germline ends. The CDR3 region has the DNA TGTGCCAGCAGCTTCGGAGGCGGGGAGCTGTTTTTT. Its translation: CASSFGGGELFF.

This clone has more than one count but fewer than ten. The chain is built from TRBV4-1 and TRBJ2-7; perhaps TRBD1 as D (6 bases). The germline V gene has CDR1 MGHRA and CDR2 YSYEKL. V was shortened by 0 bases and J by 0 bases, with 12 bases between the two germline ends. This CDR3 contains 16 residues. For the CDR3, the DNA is TGCGCCAGCAGCCAAGATTCCGGACAGTTCTCCTACGAGCAGTACTTC. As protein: CASSQDSGQFSYEQYF.